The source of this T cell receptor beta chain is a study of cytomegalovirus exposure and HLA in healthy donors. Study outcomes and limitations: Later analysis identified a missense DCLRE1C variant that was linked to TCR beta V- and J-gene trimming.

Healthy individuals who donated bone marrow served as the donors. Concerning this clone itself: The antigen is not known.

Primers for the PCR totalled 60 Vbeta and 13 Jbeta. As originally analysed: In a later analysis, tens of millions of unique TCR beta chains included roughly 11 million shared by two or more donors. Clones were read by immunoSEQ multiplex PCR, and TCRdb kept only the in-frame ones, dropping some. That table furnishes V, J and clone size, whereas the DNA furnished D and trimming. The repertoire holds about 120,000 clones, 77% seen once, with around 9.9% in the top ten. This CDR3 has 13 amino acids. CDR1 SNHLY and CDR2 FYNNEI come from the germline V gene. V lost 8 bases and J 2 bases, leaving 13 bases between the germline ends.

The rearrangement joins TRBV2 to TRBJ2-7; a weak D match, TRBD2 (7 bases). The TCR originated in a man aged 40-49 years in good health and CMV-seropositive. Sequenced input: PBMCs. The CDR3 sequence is CASVRGAAYEQYF. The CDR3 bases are TGTGCCAGCGTACGGGGGGCCGCCTACGAGCAGTACTTC.